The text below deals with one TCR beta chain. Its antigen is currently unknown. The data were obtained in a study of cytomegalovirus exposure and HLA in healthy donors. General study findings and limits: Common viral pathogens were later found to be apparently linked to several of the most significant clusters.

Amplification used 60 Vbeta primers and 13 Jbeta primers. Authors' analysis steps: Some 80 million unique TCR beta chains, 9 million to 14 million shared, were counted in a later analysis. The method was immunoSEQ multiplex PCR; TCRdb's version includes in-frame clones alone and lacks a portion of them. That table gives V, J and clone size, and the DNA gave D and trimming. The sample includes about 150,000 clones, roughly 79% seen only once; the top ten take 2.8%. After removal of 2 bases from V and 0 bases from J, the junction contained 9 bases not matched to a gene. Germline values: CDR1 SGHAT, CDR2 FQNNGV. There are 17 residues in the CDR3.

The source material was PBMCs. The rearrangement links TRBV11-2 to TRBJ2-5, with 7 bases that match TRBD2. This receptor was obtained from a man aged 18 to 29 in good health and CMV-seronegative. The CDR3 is CASSLTWVGGDQETQYF. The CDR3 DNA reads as TGTGCCAGCAGCTTAACCTGGGTGGGGGGGGACCAAGAGACCCAGTACTTC.